This TCR beta chain is from a study of T cells in Graves' hyperthyroidism and ophthalmopathy. Study details: The initial diagnosis was the point when peripheral blood was collected, ahead of any treatment.

This clonotype was picked up a small number of times. What it recognizes is unknown. Newly diagnosed patients aged 18 to 65 had hyperthyroidism of under 2 months' duration. Germline trimming cut 2 bases from V and 7 bases from J; bases unmatched to any gene: 10. Germline CDR1 reads MGHRA; CDR2 reads YSYEKL. This CDR3 comprises 15 residues. Study-wide results and limits: Stable hyperthyroidism was told apart from ophthalmopathy by a model built on 13 V-J features.

From RNA transcripts, TCR beta CDR3 regions were amplified. The HTBI set primed first-round TCR CDR3 RT-PCR. TCRdb recomputed calls from the multiplex PCR reads with MiXCR, one row per CDR3 protein. The sample has some 620,000 distinct CDR3 sequences; about 17% are singletons. The V call is TRBV4-1, the J call TRBJ1-1, with TRBD1 matching 7 bases. The sequenced sample consisted of blood. The origin of this receptor is a woman aged 25 to 39 with Graves' hyperthyroidism. The CDR3, as DNA: TGCGCCAGCAGCCAAATTCCGACAGGGCAGGGTGAAGCTTTCTTT. It specifies CASSQIPTGQGEAFF.